This T cell receptor beta chain was recorded in a study of regulatory and conventional T cells in RAG deficiency. Background on the study: Hypomorphic RAG mutations in CID or atypical SCID frequently accompany autoimmunity.

Findings and limits, study-wide: In Omenn syndrome, sorted "Tregs" may be peripherally activated cells. Shannon entropy was markedly lower and Simpson indices higher in RAG-deficient patients than control T-cell subsets. Treg unique TCR beta sequences were approximately 95-fold fewer in Omenn syndrome and CID/AS patients than controls.

TCRdb's table, derived via immunoSEQ multiplex PCR, lists solely in-frame clones and lacks some. The sample shows about 5,500 clones, around 93% of them seen only once. This clone was observed once. Antigen unknown. CDR1 and CDR2 from the germline V gene are MNHEY and SMNVEV (reference sequence). The ends were cut back, 6 bases at V and 2 bases at J, with 5 bases in the middle. The CDR3 sequence is 11 residues long. Sequences were obtained from CD8+ T cells sorted from blood. The chain is built from TRBV27 and TRBJ2-7; D unresolved. The clonotype was recovered from a human donor with RAG deficiency presenting as severe combined immunodeficiency. CDR3 sequence reads: CASSDTYEQYF. In nucleotides, the CDR3 is TGTGCCAGCAGCGACACCTACGAGCAGTACTTC.